A single sample gave rise to the 7 T cell receptor beta chains below, sequenced in a study of T-cell reconstitution after alpha-beta-depleted transplantation in children listed by TCRdb under 2016. Library creation used PCR. The run used an Illumina HiSeq 2500. TCR library preparation used molecular barcoding, with unique molecular identifiers applied to normalize quantification of the TCRbeta repertoire. TCRdb's own reprocessing of the public reads used fastp at Q25 and MiXCR and kept productive beta chains. Rows are unified per CDR3 protein, each entry keeping the most common DNA and genes. A total of around 530,000 distinct CDR3 sequences appear in this sample, approximately 30% of them only once. The ten largest clones take up 2% to 2.5% of the sample. Specimen: PBMCs from the stem cell graft donor, collected from the stem cell graft. The receptors shown here come from a human donor who donated a stem cell graft to a child with aplastic anemia.

This clonotype appeared a few times. The V call is TRBV10-3, the J call TRBJ2-5; D tentatively fits TRBD1 or TRBD2 (5 bases each). The CDR3 length is 17 residues. Germline V gene sequence: CDR1 ENHRY, CDR2 SYGVKD. Trimming cost V 3 bases and J 5 bases, with 22 bases left between them. This chain's CDR3 is CAISDGVWYNEGETQYF. The CDR3, as DNA: TGTGCCATCAGTGATGGTGTGTGGTACAACGAGGGGGAGACCCAGTACTTC.

The chain joins TRBV4-2 to TRBJ2-5, with TRBD2 matching 7 bases. CDR3 length equals 15 residues. V shed 0 bases and J 5 bases; nucleotides not matched to a gene: 6. CDR1 and CDR2 (germline): LGHNA, YNFKEQ. The CDR3 bases are TGTGCCAGCAGCCAAGATCGCGAGGGAGGGGAGACCCAGTACTTC. Translating gives CASSQDREGGETQYF.

This rearrangement joins TRBV6-2 or TRBV6-3 to TRBJ1-5, with D unclear. V was pared by 6 bases and J by 8 bases, with 14 bases between. This CDR3 region has 13 residues. CDR1 and CDR2 from the germline V gene are MNHEY and SVGEGT. CDR3 in amino acids: CASRDPGRKPQHF. In DNA form, the CDR3 reads TGTGCCAGCAGGGACCCGGGAAGAAAGCCCCAGCATTTT.

This clonotype was counted between two and nine times. The chain combines TRBV11-3 with TRBJ2-1, with TRBD1 matching 8 bases. V dropped 5 bases and J dropped 9; count of bases not matched to a gene: 9. Germline CDR1 is SGHNT and CDR2 is YENEEA. The CDR3 runs 14 residues. CDR3 sequence: CASSPRYRGVEQFF. Written as DNA, the CDR3 is TGTGCCAGCAGCCCCCGGTACAGGGGGGTTGAGCAGTTCTTC.

A few counts support this clonotype. In DNA, the CDR3 is TGTGCCAGCAGTTTAGTAGGGGCCGAATACTCCTACAATGAGCAGTTCTTC. Its protein product is CASSLVGAEYSYNEQFF. The V call is TRBV28, the J call TRBJ2-1, with a tentative D call TRBD1 (5 bases). Germline V gives CDR1 MDHEN, CDR2 SYDVKM. The ends were cut back, 2 bases at V and 0 bases at J, with 14 bases in the middle. This CDR3 has 17 amino acids.

This clonotype has only a few counts. The chain recombines TRBV24-1 with TRBJ2-5; 7 bases match TRBD1. J gave up 3 bases and V 4 bases, and 7 bases lay outside the gene matches. The CDR3 has 15 residues. Looked up from germline, CDR1 is KGHDR and CDR2 is SFDVKD. Here the CDR3 reads CATSDPGQTKETQYF. DNA of the CDR3: TGTGCCACCAGTGACCCGGGACAGACAAAAGAGACCCAGTACTTC.

J is TRBJ1-5 and V is TRBV19, with D possibly matching TRBD1 (5 bases). CDR3 size: 11 residues. CDR1 and CDR2 (germline): LNHDA, SQIVND (reference sequence). V dropped 3 bases and J dropped 13 bases, with 10 bases sitting between them. The chain's CDR3 is CASSMGQLQHF. CDR3 sequence (DNA): TGTGCCAGTAGTATGGGGCAGCTTCAGCATTTT.